What follows are 7 T cell receptor beta chains derived from one specimen sequenced in a study of blood T cells in healthy people across ages. Combining a sample-barcoded 5' primer with a J-beta primer mix, a second PCR ran for roughly 6 to 12 cycles. TCRdb itself ran the 5' RACE reads through MiXCR, one entry per CDR3 protein. The sample lists 450,000 to 600,000 distinct CDR3 sequences, about 29% occurring once. The data also belong to a second study, concerning T cells of mothers and their children.

Sequencing was performed on blood. Source of these receptors: a boy under 10 years old in good health.

The sample holds a few counts of this clonotype. This rearrangement joins TRBV20-1 to TRBJ2-5, with a weak D call TRBD2 (5 bases). The CDR3 spans 13 residues. V was shortened by 5 bases and J by 2 bases, with 12 bases between the two germline ends. Germline V CDR1 and CDR2: DFQATT, SNEGSKA (reference sequence). CDR3 coding DNA: TGCAGTGCTGCCTCCGGGGTTCAAGAGACCCAGTACTTC. Its protein is CSAASGVQETQYF.

This clonotype turned up a few times. The chain employs TRBV9 and TRBJ2-3; tentatively, D is TRBD1 or TRBD2 (7 bases each). Germline loops: CDR1 SGDLS, CDR2 YYNGEE. V was pared by 0 bases and J by 5 bases, with 16 bases between. The CDR3 is 16 residues long. In nucleotides, the CDR3 is TGTGCCAGCAGCGTAGCCCCGGACAGGACTAGAGATACGCAGTATTTT. Amino acid sequence: CASSVAPDRTRDTQYF. The full variable domain, with the rest looked up from reference TRBV9 and TRBJ2-3, is DSGVTQTPKHLITATGQRVTLRCSPRSGDLSVYWYQQSLDQGLQFLIQYYNGEERAKGNILERFSAQQFPDLHSELNLSSLELGDSALYFCASSVAPDRTRDTQYFGPGTRLTVL.

This clonotype was observed a few times. The chain combines TRBV27 with TRBJ2-2, with TRBD1 matching over 9 bases. Trimming removed 6 bases from V and 6 bases from J; junction bases left unmatched: 8. Germline CDR1 reads MNHEY; CDR2 reads SMNVEV (reference sequence). This CDR3 is 15 amino acids long. The chain's CDR3 is CASSRDREMSGELFF. CDR3 nucleotides: TGTGCCAGCAGCCGGGACAGGGAAATGTCCGGGGAGCTGTTTTTT.

The CDR3 nucleotides read TGTGCCAGCAGTTTAAGGGTCCAAGGCTCCTACGAGCAGTACTTC. This gives the protein CASSLRVQGSYEQYF. This rearrangement joins TRBV12-3 or TRBV12-4 to TRBJ2-7; D gene uncertain. This CDR3 comprises 15 residues. Trimming pared 2 bases from V and 0 bases from J, leaving 11 bases between.

The chain couples TRBV18 to TRBJ2-7; 9 positions match TRBD1. V shed 3 bases and J 1 base; nucleotides not matched to a gene: 10. Germline CDR1 reads KGHSH; CDR2 reads LQKENI. The CDR3 extends over 17 amino acids. The CDR3, as DNA: TGTGCCAGCTCACCTACCGGGACAGGGATAGGGTCCTACGAGCAGTACTTC. It codes for CASSPTGTGIGSYEQYF.

This clonotype turned up a few times. The rearrangement joins TRBV20-1 to TRBJ2-3; D is unresolved. V lost 0 bases, J lost 0 bases, and 10 bases lay in between. Germline CDR1 reads DFQATT; CDR2 reads SNEGSKA (reference sequence). This CDR3 is built from 15 residues. The CDR3 here is CSARDPLTSTDTQYF. The CDR3 DNA reads TGCAGTGCTAGAGATCCGTTAACTAGCACAGATACGCAGTATTTT.

This clonotype turned up a few times. This sequence joins TRBV6-4 and TRBJ2-1; TRBD1 agrees at 8 bases. The CDR3 contains 16 residues. Germline V lookup: CDR1 MRHNA, CDR2 SNTAGT. V lost 1 base to trimming and J lost 3 bases; unmatched junction nucleotides: 5. This chain's CDR3 is CASSDLTTGDYNEQFF. The CDR3 nucleotides are TGTGCCAGCAGTGACTTGACGACAGGGGACTACAATGAGCAGTTCTTC.